At least ten counts were recorded for the clone carrying this T cell receptor (beta chain). What it recognizes is unknown. This record belongs to a study of T cells after yellow fever vaccination. Turning to the study itself: Researchers used SMART-Seq v4 Ultra Low Input to prepare fractions that had low cell numbers. Study results and limitations: In FACS-sorted repertoires, abundant clonotypes from the bulk population could appear as contaminants.

The CDR3 runs to 14 residues. V was cut by 5 bases and J by 13 bases, with 18 bases left in between. A process of 5'RACE template switching, which added a universal primer site and UMIs, was used to make TCR cDNA. MiXCR, run by TCRdb on the 5' RACE reads, gives a single entry per CDR3 protein. The data show about 220,000 distinct CDR3 sequences, roughly 3% seen once. This chain uses TRBV12-3 or TRBV12-4 with TRBJ1-6; weak D call: TRBD1 (5 bases). The sequences come from CD4+ T cells sorted from PBMCs, collected 10 days after the yellow fever booster vaccination. This TCR was sampled from a man between 18 and 29 years old who received the YFV17D yellow fever vaccine. The CDR3, as DNA: TGTGCCAGCAGTACAGGTTCTATAATTCACCCCCTCCACTTT. Its translation is CASSTGSIIHPLHF.